This TCR beta chain was identified in a study of regulatory T cells in long-lasting Graves disease. Study findings and constraints: Persistent-disease Graves' patients showed less TCR diversity than new cases. Preferential use of TRBV28, TRBJ1-2 and TRBJ2-5 was seen in persistent disease.

Arm-PCR with iRepertoire HTBI primers amplified the CDR3 regions for these TCR beta libraries. One entry per CDR3 protein results from TCRdb running MiXCR on the multiplex PCR reads. This table holds under 450,000 distinct CDR3 sequences, less than 25% found once. A note on this clonotype: Its specificity is not known.

The time point was: persistent/refractory GD, antithyroid drugs over 5 years with positive TRAb. Preparation of the TCR library used RNA extracted from PBMCs. The V end lost 5 bases, the J end lost 0 bases, and 14 bases lay between the germline ends. CDR1 is LNHNV, CDR2 YYDKDF, per germline (reference sequence). CDR3 length equals 15 residues. Material: peripheral blood mononuclear cells (PBMCs), obtained when the disease was refractory, from a patient treated with antithyroid drugs. The origin of this receptor is a female donor with Graves disease. This rearrangement joins TRBV15 to TRBJ2-7, with D perhaps matching TRBD1 (6 bases). For the CDR3, the DNA is TGTGCCACCAGCGCGGACAGCCAAAGCTCCTACGAGCAGTACTTC. Protein: CATSADSQSSYEQYF.